These 25 T cell receptor beta chains share one sample of origin, sequenced in a study of blood T cell repertoires in COVID-19. Assay: immunoSEQ multiplex PCR; the TCRdb copy retains only in-frame clones and omits some. The profile shows around 65,000 clones, approximately 80% of them singletons. Sequencing was carried out using peripheral blood. Receptors were obtained from a man aged 65-85 years with acute or convalescent COVID-19.

The genes are TRBV28 and TRBJ2-5, with TRBD1 as a possible D gene (7 bases). The CDR3 runs 14 residues. The V end was cut by 6 bases, the J end by 5 bases, with 16 bases between. Germline lookup yields CDR1 MDHEN and CDR2 SYDVKM. CDR3 DNA: TGTGCCAGCAGACAACCACAGGGGAGGGAGACCCAGTACTTC. This gives the protein CASRQPQGRETQYF.

The chain joins TRBV5-1 to TRBJ2-1; maybe TRBD1 (6 bases). The CDR3 contains 15 residues. V lost 0 bases and J lost 2, with 9 bases in between. In germline, CDR1 is SGHRS, CDR2 YFSETQ. Here the CDR3 reads CASSLDGQPYNEQFF. CDR3 coding DNA: TGCGCCAGCAGCTTGGATGGACAGCCCTACAATGAGCAGTTCTTC.

CDR3 residues: CASSPRGQGGGGYTF. The CDR3 DNA sequence: TGTGCCAGCAGTCCTAGGGGACAGGGGGGAGGAGGCTACACCTTC. The gene calls are TRBV2 and TRBJ1-2; 11 positions match TRBD1. J lost 8 bases, V lost 5 bases, and 10 bases had no gene match. The length of the CDR3 is 15 residues. Germline V lookup: CDR1 SNHLY, CDR2 FYNNEI. The variable domain in full, with the rest retrieved from reference TRBV2 and TRBJ1-2, is EPEVTQTPSHQVTQMGQEVILRCVPISNHLYFYWYRQILGQKVEFLVSFYNNEISEKSEIFDDQFSVERPDGSNFTLKIRSTKLEDSAMYFCASSPRGQGGGGYTFGSGTRLTVV.

The chain combines TRBV27 with TRBJ2-7; 7 bases match TRBD1. From germline, CDR1 is MNHEY and CDR2 SMNVEV (reference sequence). This CDR3 spans 14 amino acids. J gave up 2 bases and V 4 bases, and 5 bases lay outside the gene matches. The CDR3, as DNA: TGTGCCAGCAGTTCCTCTGGACAGGCCTACGAGCAGTACTTC. Translating gives CASSSSGQAYEQYF.

The rearrangement uses TRBV27 and TRBJ1-2, with 8 nucleotides matching TRBD1. The germline V gene encodes CDR1 MNHEY and CDR2 SMNVEV (reference sequence). With 10 bases clipped from V and 8 bases from J, the junction kept 9 bases outside the gene matches. The CDR3 loop spans 12 amino acids. The CDR3 coding sequence is TGTGCCACCGGGACAGGCTCTCGGGGCTACACCTTC. It encodes CATGTGSRGYTF.

The chain carries TRBV7-3 and TRBJ2-2; TRBD2 might be the D (5 bases). Between the trimmed V and J ends, which lost 1 base and 4 bases, there was a span of 13 bases. Germline CDR1 SGHTA, CDR2 FQGTGA. The CDR3 is 16 amino acids. The chain's CDR3 is CASSLSGSGVTGELFF. The CDR3 nucleotides are TGTGCCAGCAGCTTAAGTGGTTCCGGGGTCACCGGGGAGCTGTTTTTT.

The CDR3: CASSLAGGTGELFF. The CDR3 bases are TGTGCCAGCAGTCTAGCGGGGGGTACCGGGGAGCTGTTTTTT. The rearrangement joins TRBV11-2 to TRBJ2-2; TRBD2 matches at 11 bases. V gave up 6 bases and J gave up 5 bases; unmatched junction bases: 2. Germline V gene lookup returns CDR1 SGHAT and CDR2 FQNNGV. The CDR3 contains 14 residues.

This clone was counted between two and nine times. This sequence joins TRBV4-2 and TRBJ2-1; no reliable D call. CDR3 length equals 15 residues. Trimming took 0 bases from V and 5 from J, leaving 11 bases between them. Per germline, CDR1 LGHNA and CDR2 YNFKEQ. The chain's CDR3 is CASSQDLSGDNEQFF. The DNA of the CDR3 is TGTGCCAGCAGCCAAGATTTGTCCGGAGACAATGAGCAGTTCTTC.

The chain carries TRBV19 and TRBJ1-2; 7 bases agree with TRBD1. There are 13 residues in the CDR3. V lost 1 base, J lost 8 bases, and 4 bases stayed unmatched. Germline CDR1 reads LNHDA; CDR2 reads SQIVND (reference sequence). CDR3 in DNA: TGTGCCAGTAGTATAGCCGAACAGGGGGGCTACACCTTC. This translates into CASSIAEQGGYTF. Full variable domain (missing parts from reference TRBV19 and TRBJ1-2): DGGITQSPKYLFRKEGQNVTLSCEQNLNHDAMYWYRQDPGQGLRLIYYSQIVNDFQKGDIAEGYSVSREKKESFPLTVTSAQKNPTAFYLCASSIAEQGGYTFGSGTRLTVV.

V is TRBV2 and J is TRBJ2-7; D perhaps matches TRBD1 (6 bases). Germline CDR1 SNHLY, CDR2 FYNNEI. The ends were cut back, 4 bases at V and 3 bases at J, with 13 bases in the middle. The CDR3 sequence is 14 residues long. The CDR3 here is CASSVDRFSYEQYF. The CDR3 DNA is TGTGCCAGCAGTGTCGACAGGTTCAGCTACGAGCAGTACTTC.

This clone was picked up one time. The chain has TRBV27 and TRBJ1-1, with a weak D call TRBD1 (6 bases). Per the germline V gene, CDR1 is MNHEY and CDR2 is SMNVEV (reference sequence). V shed 3 bases and J shed 1 base, with 9 bases lying between them. This CDR3 comprises 14 residues. The DNA of the CDR3 is TGTGCCAGCAGTTTTTGGGGGCCGAACACTGAAGCTTTCTTT. Residues: CASSFWGPNTEAFF.

The V and J genes are TRBV7-9 and TRBJ2-5; 8 bases are a match to TRBD1. Per germline, CDR1 SEHNR and CDR2 FQNEAQ (reference sequence). V gave up 5 bases and J gave up 5 bases; unmatched junction bases: 4. There are 13 residues in the CDR3. The DNA of the CDR3 is TGTGCCAGCAGCGTCAGGGGGCTGGAGACCCAGTACTTC. This codes for CASSVRGLETQYF. The full variable domain, in which reference TRBV7-9 and TRBJ2-5 provide the parts outside the CDR3, is DTGVSQNPRHKITKRGQNVTFRCDPISEHNRLYWYRQTLGQGPEFLTYFQNEAQLEKSRLLSDRFSAERPKGSFSTLEIQRTEQGDSAMYLCASSVRGLETQYFGPGTRLLVL.

The rearrangement uses TRBV20-1 and TRBJ2-3; D call uncertain. The V and J ends lost 6 bases and 3 bases respectively, with 7 bases between them. The CDR3 is made up of 11 amino acids. Germline V gene sequence: CDR1 DFQATT, CDR2 SNEGSKA (reference sequence). The CDR3 DNA sequence: TGCAGTGCCCCGAGGACAGATACGCAGTATTTT. This encodes CSAPRTDTQYF.

At least ten counts were recorded for this clone. This chain joins TRBV18 and TRBJ2-5; 7 positions match TRBD1. Germline values: CDR1 KGHSH, CDR2 LQKENI. The CDR3 extends over 15 amino acids. V shed 0 bases, J shed 3 bases, and the junction held 4 bases outside the gene matches. CDR3 protein: CASSPPFDREETQYF. In DNA form, the CDR3 reads TGTGCCAGCTCACCACCCTTTGACAGGGAAGAGACCCAGTACTTC.

The chain couples TRBV5-1 to TRBJ2-7, with D perhaps TRBD1 (6 bases). The CDR3 sequence is 15 residues long. V was cut by 2 bases and J by 0 bases, with 12 bases left in between. Germline CDR1 and CDR2: SGHRS and YFSETQ. The chain's CDR3 is CASSFLDSYSYEQYF. In DNA, the CDR3 is TGCGCCAGCAGCTTCCTGGACAGCTACTCCTACGAGCAGTACTTC. Looking up the rest from reference TRBV5-1 and TRBJ2-7 gives the full variable domain: KAGVTQTPRYLIKTRGQQVTLSCSPISGHRSVSWYQQTPGQGLQFLFEYFSETQRNKGNFPGRFSGRQFSNSRSEMNVSTLELGDSALYLCASSFLDSYSYEQYFGPGTRLTVT.

The rearrangement uses TRBV4-1 and TRBJ1-5, with D possibly being TRBD1 (5 bases). Germline CDR1 reads MGHRA; CDR2 reads YSYEKL. The CDR3 contains 15 residues. V lost 3 bases and J lost 5, with 14 bases in between. For the CDR3, the DNA is TGCGCCAGCAGCCACAACGGGGGTTTTGATCAGCCCCAGCATTTT. It yields the protein CASSHNGGFDQPQHF.

The chain carries TRBV5-4 and TRBJ2-5; a possible D gene is TRBD1 (6 bases). Germline-derived CDR1 and CDR2 are SGHNT and YYREEE (reference sequence). V was shortened by 4 bases and J by 1 base, with 11 bases between the two germline ends. The CDR3 length is 14 residues. The CDR3 nucleotides are TGTGCCAGCAGCGCCGGGACATCCCAAGAGACCCAGTACTTC. Protein product: CASSAGTSQETQYF.

V gene TRBV7-8 combines with J gene TRBJ1-4; possible D gene TRBD1, 6 bases. This CDR3 comprises 17 residues. Germline CDR1 is SGHVS and CDR2 is FQNEAQ. V lost 1 base and J lost 2, with 14 bases in between. The DNA of the CDR3 is TGTGCCAGCAGCTTAGGGGGGGGCCCGGAGACTAATGAAAAACTGTTTTTT. Its protein product is CASSLGGGPETNEKLFF.

This clone was seen a handful of times. The DNA of the CDR3 is TGTGCCACTCGGGGGTCCCTCTCTGGAAACACCATATATTTT. Protein: CATRGSLSGNTIYF. This chain connects TRBV6-5 to TRBJ1-3; a weak D match, TRBD1 (5 bases). Germline V gene lookup returns CDR1 MNHEY and CDR2 SVGAGI. The ends were cut back, 10 bases at V and 0 bases at J, with 13 bases in the middle. The length of the CDR3 is 14 residues.

The rearrangement joins TRBV28 to TRBJ1-3, with unresolved D. The CDR3 loop spans 14 amino acids. Germline V gene sequence: CDR1 MDHEN, CDR2 SYDVKM. V lost 2 bases and J lost 2, with 7 bases in between. CDR3 sequence: CASSLPQTGNTIYF. Here the CDR3 DNA reads TGTGCCAGCAGTTTACCTCAGACTGGAAACACCATATATTTT.

This clone has only a few counts. The chain carries TRBV5-1 and TRBJ1-1; 10 bases are a match to TRBD1. The length of the CDR3 is 14 residues. V trimming: 4 bases; J trimming: 4 bases; junction bases outside the gene matches: 4. The germline gives CDR1 SGHRS, CDR2 YFSETQ. In DNA, the CDR3 is TGCGCCAGCAGCCCTCGGACAGGGGGCACTGAAGCTTTCTTT. Protein sequence: CASSPRTGGTEAFF.

This chain joins TRBV7-6 and TRBJ2-7, with 8 bases fitting TRBD2. V gave up 5 bases and J gave up 3 bases; unmatched junction bases: 9. This CDR3 has 15 residues. Per the germline V gene, CDR1 is SGHVS and CDR2 is FNYEAQ. DNA of the CDR3: TGTGCCAGCAGCCTAGTTAGCGGGGATGGCTACGAGCAGTACTTC. Protein: CASSLVSGDGYEQYF.

In this sample, this clone turned up once. V and J are TRBV5-1 and TRBJ2-3, with 12 bases identical to TRBD2. The CDR3 sequence is 17 residues long. Germline loops: CDR1 SGHRS, CDR2 YFSETQ. V lost 1 base and J lost 6; bases outside the gene matches: 9. The CDR3 spells CASSLTGTSGRLDTQYF. In DNA form, the CDR3 reads TGCGCCAGCAGCTTGACCGGGACTAGCGGGCGTTTGGATACGCAGTATTTT.

The chain recombines TRBV27 with TRBJ2-1; perhaps TRBD1 as D (5 bases). This CDR3 has 15 amino acids. Per germline, CDR1 MNHEY and CDR2 SMNVEV (reference sequence). With 2 bases removed from V and 0 bases from J, the gap between germline ends came to 8 bases. In DNA form, the CDR3 reads TGTGCCAGCAGTTTACAGGGAAACTCCTACAATGAGCAGTTCTTC. It specifies CASSLQGNSYNEQFF.

This rearrangement joins TRBV5-4 to TRBJ2-1; TRBD2 agrees at 10 bases. J gave up 7 bases and V 2 bases, and 6 bases lay outside the gene matches. The germline V gene has CDR1 SGHNT and CDR2 YYREEE (reference sequence). The CDR3 runs to 15 residues. This chain's CDR3 is CASSFERGGRNEQFF. For the CDR3, the DNA is TGTGCCAGCAGCTTCGAGCGGGGGGGCCGGAATGAGCAGTTCTTC.